This T cell receptor beta chain was captured by sequencing in a study of patients and donors after allogeneic stem cell transplantation. TCRdb reprocessed the RT-PCR reads via MiXCR and lists one record per CDR3 protein. Here the sample spans more than 25,000 distinct CDR3 sequences, 7.5% to 9% being singletons. The table lists this clonotype with many counts. V lost 2 bases and J 8 bases, leaving 16 bases between the germline ends. From germline, CDR1 is SGHRS and CDR2 YFSETQ. The CDR3 is 14 amino acids. The chain recombines TRBV5-1 with TRBJ1-2; unclear D gene. Sequencing used blood, either unsorted or a sorted T cell fraction (not recorded which). The TCR sequence derives from a human donor who was either an allogeneic HSCT recipient or a stem cell or donor lymphocyte infusion donor (not recorded which). It is not recorded whose cells these are; they may come from a transplant donor. The CDR3 sequence: CASSLSAHTTGYTF. The CDR3 coding sequence is TGCGCCAGCAGCTTATCCGCACATACTACGGGCTACACCTTC.